The clone carrying this TCR beta chain showed up just a few times. Its specificity is not known. The read gets to within 3 residues of the CDR3 end, and the germline J gene fills in the rest. This specimen includes other DNA sequences encoding the same CDR3. Blood samples were heparinized, about 4.5 to 8 ml per donor. CVID and control samples used equivalent genomic DNA input. Repertoires were generated with immunoSEQ multiplex PCR, while TCRdb's copy carries only in-frame clones and drops some. The sample contains approximately 81,000 clones, none occurring once; around 0.82% lies in the top ten. In germline, CDR1 is GTSNPN, CDR2 SVGIG (reference sequence). The V end was cut by 2 bases, the J end by 2 bases, with 13 bases between. This CDR3 has 15 residues. This record comes from a study of T cell clonality in common variable immunodeficiency. Study-wide results and caveats: Reportedly, TCR beta sequences from common variable immunodeficiency showed fewer deletions and N-nucleotide insertions.

This TCR derives from a person aged 18-70 years in good health. Sequencing input: peripheral blood mononuclear cells. The J gene is TRBJ1-5, the V gene TRBV30; D call uncertain. Incomplete CDR3 DNA: TGTGCCTGGAGTCTGGGGATAGCGGGCAATCAGCCC. Its translation is CAWSLGIAGNQP. Given in full, the CDR3 is CAWSLGIAGNQPQHF.